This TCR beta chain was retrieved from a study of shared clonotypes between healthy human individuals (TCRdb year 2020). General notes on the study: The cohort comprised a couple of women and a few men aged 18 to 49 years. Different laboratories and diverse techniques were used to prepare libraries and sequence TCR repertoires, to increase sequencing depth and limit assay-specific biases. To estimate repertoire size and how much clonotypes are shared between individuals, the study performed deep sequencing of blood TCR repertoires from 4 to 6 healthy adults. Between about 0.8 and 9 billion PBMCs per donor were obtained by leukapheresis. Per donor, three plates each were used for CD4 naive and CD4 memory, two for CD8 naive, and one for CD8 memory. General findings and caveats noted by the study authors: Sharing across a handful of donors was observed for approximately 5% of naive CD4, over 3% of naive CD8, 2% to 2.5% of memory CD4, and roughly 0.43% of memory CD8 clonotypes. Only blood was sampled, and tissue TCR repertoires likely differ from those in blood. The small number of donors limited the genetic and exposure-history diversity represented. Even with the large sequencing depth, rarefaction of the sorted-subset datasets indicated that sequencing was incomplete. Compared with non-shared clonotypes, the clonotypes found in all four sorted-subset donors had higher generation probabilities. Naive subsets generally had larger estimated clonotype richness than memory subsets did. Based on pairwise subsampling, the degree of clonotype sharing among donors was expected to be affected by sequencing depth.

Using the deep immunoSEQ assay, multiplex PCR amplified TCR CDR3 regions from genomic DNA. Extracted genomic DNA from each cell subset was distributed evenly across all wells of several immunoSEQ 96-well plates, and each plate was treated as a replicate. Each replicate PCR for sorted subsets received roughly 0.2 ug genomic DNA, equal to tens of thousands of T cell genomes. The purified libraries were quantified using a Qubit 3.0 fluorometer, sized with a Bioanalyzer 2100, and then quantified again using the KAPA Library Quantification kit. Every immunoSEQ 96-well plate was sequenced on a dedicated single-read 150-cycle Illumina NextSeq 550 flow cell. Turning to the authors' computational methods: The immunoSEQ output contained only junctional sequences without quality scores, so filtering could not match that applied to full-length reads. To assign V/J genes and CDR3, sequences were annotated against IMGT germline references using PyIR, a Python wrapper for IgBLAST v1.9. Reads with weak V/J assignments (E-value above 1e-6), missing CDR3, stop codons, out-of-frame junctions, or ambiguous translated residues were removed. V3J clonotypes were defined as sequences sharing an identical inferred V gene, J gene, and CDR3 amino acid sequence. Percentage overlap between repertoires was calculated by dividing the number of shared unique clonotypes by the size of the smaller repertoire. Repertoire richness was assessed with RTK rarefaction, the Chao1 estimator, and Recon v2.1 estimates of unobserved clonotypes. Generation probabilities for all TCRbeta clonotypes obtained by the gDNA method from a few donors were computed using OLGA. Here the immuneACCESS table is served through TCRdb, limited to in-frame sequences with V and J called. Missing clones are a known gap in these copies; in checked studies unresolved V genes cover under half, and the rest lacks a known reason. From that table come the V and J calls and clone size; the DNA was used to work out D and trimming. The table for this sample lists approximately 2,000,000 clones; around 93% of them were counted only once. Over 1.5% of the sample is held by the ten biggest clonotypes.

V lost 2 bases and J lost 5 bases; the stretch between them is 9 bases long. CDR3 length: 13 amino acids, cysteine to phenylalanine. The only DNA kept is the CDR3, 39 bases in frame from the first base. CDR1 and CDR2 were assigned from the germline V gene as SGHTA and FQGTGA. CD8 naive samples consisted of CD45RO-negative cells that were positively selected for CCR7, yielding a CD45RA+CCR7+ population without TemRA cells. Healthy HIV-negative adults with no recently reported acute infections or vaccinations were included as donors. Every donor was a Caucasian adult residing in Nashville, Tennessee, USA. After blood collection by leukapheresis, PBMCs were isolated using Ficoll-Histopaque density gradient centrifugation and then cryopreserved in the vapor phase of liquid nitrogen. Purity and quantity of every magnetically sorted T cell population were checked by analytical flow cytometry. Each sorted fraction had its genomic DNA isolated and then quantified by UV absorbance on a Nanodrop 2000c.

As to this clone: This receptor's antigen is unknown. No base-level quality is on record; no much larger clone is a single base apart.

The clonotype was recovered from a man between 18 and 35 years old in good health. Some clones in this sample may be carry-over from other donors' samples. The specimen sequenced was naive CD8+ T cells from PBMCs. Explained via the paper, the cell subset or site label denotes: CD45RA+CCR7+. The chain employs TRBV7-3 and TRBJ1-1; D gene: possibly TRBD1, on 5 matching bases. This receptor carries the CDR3 CASSLGTLTEAFF. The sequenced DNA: TGTGCCAGCAGCTTAGGGACTCTAACTGAAGCTTTCTTT.